This T cell receptor beta chain was sequenced in a study of OX40 agonist ivuxolimab in advanced cancers. Study as a whole: Under the entry rules, prior anti-PD-1, anti-PD-L1 or anti-CTLA-4 therapy was allowed, and around 36% had some.

As concerns this clone: Its antigen remains unidentified.

With 0 bases clipped from V and 4 bases from J, the junction kept 3 bases outside the gene matches. CDR1 and CDR2 (germline): SGDLS, YYNGEE. The CDR3 spans 14 residues. Blood got drawn at baseline, again on cycle 4 day 1, and then on cycle 7 day 1. TCRdb keeps only in-frame clones here, not all; method: immunoSEQ multiplex PCR. The sample comprises 20,000 or so clones, about 83% of which are singletons, and more than 9.5% rests with the top ten. Study findings and constraints: Antigen specificity was not determined for the expanded peripheral T cells.

The specimen was CD4+ or CD8+ T cells sorted from blood, collected in a trial of the OX40 agonist ivuxolimab. The gene calls are TRBV9 and TRBJ2-5, with TRBD1 matching 7 bases. This sequence was found in an adult with an advanced solid tumor such as melanoma, head and neck, liver or kidney cancer. CDR3 in amino acids: CASSVADRPETQYF. The CDR3, as DNA: TGTGCCAGCAGCGTAGCGGACAGGCCAGAGACCCAGTACTTC.